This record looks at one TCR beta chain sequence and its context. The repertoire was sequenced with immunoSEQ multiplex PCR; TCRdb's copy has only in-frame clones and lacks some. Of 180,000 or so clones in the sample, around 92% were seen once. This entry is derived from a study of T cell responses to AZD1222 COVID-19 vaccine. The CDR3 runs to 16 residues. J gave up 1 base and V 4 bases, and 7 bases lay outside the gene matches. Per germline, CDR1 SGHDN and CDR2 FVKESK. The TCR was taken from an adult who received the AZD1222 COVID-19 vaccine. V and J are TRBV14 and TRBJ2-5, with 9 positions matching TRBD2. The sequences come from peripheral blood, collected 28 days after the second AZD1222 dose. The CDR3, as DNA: TGTGCCAGCAGCCCGGTAGCGGGGGCCGTCCAAGAGACCCAGTACTTC. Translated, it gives CASSPVAGAVQETQYF.